The 20 T cell receptor beta chains below come from one sample, sequenced in a study of cytomegalovirus exposure and HLA in healthy donors. Primers: 60 Vbeta forward and 13 Jbeta reverse. The protocol was immunoSEQ multiplex PCR, while the TCRdb copy is restricted to in-frame clones and leaves out a portion. The profile shows fewer than 250,000 clones, around 76% of them singletons. The sample comprised PBMCs. Receptors originate from a man aged 40-55 years in good health and CMV-seropositive.

This clone came up a few times. J is TRBJ2-2 and V is TRBV7-6; 10 positions match TRBD1. This CDR3 is built from 15 residues. The V segment lost 6 bases and the J segment 4 bases; nucleotides outside the gene matches: 5. The V gene's germline CDR1 is SGHVS and CDR2 FNYEAQ. This chain's CDR3 is CASRSGTGATGELFF. The CDR3 DNA is TGTGCCAGCAGGTCCGGGACAGGGGCCACCGGGGAGCTGTTTTTT. Complete variable domain (other parts from reference TRBV7-6 and TRBJ2-2): GAGVSQSPRYKVTKRGQDVALRCDPISGHVSLYWYRQALGQGPEFLTYFNYEAQQDKSGLPNDRFSAERPEGSISTLTIQRTEQRDSAMYRCASRSGTGATGELFFGEGSRLTVL.

The CDR3 DNA reads as TGTGCCAGCAGCTTGGTTAGCCGGGGGAATGAGCAGTTCTTC. As protein: CASSLVSRGNEQFF. The V and J genes are TRBV5-6 and TRBJ2-1; D is possibly TRBD2 (6 bases). Germline V lookup: CDR1 SGHDT, CDR2 YYEEEE. The V end was cut by 0 bases, the J end by 7 bases, with 11 bases between. CDR3 length: 14 residues.

V usage is TRBV19 and J usage is TRBJ1-1; 7 positions match TRBD1. The CDR3 contains 14 residues. Germline loops: CDR1 LNHDA, CDR2 SQIVND (reference sequence). V trimming: 5 bases; J trimming: 4 bases; junction bases outside the gene matches: 7. CDR3 loop: CASSGQGVSTEAFF. The DNA for the CDR3 is TGTGCCAGTAGTGGGCAGGGGGTGTCCACTGAAGCTTTCTTT.

The CDR3 coding sequence is TGTGCCAGCAGCAATGGCCTCCTTAATGAAAAACTGTTTTTT. Translation: CASSNGLLNEKLFF. The J gene is TRBJ1-4, the V gene TRBV7-9; D is unresolved. CDR1 is SEHNR and CDR2 is FQNEAQ in the germline V gene (reference sequence). This CDR3 is 14 amino acids long. Trimming took off 5 bases at V and 4 bases at J, with 11 bases between the two ends.

This chain links TRBV7-8 with TRBJ2-2; D is possibly TRBD1 (6 bases). The CDR3 has 14 amino acids. V was cut by 2 bases and J by 5 bases, with 9 bases left in between. Germline assignment: CDR1 SGHVS and CDR2 FQNEAQ. This CDR3 reads CASSLTGFTGELFF. The CDR3 DNA reads TGTGCCAGCAGCTTAACAGGGTTTACCGGGGAGCTGTTTTTT.

This chain links TRBV6-5 with TRBJ1-2; the D gene is possibly TRBD1 (6 bases). V was cut by 0 bases and J by 8 bases, with 10 bases left in between. The CDR3 is 13 amino acids. Germline CDR1 is MNHEY and CDR2 is SVGAGI. The CDR3 coding sequence is TGTGCCAGCAGTTACTCGGGGGCGCGGGGCTACACCTTC. Encoded protein: CASSYSGARGYTF.

The gene calls are TRBV9 and TRBJ1-1; D uncertain. The germline V gene has CDR1 SGDLS and CDR2 YYNGEE. V lost 1 base and J lost 5, with 12 bases in between. The CDR3 is made up of 14 amino acids. CDR3 nucleotides: TGTGCCAGCAGCGTACAGGTTGGCGGGACTGAAGCTTTCTTT. Translating it yields CASSVQVGGTEAFF. Full variable domain (missing parts from reference TRBV9 and TRBJ1-1): DSGVTQTPKHLITATGQRVTLRCSPRSGDLSVYWYQQSLDQGLQFLIQYYNGEERAKGNILERFSAQQFPDLHSELNLSSLELGDSALYFCASSVQVGGTEAFFGQGTRLTVV.

The chain joins TRBV19 to TRBJ1-1; 9 bases are a match to TRBD1. This CDR3 has 14 amino acids. Germline lookup yields CDR1 LNHDA and CDR2 SQIVND (reference sequence). V lost 7 bases and J lost 5; bases outside the gene matches: 8. DNA for the CDR3: TGTGCCAGTACCACAGGGGGCTTCGGTACTGAAGCTTTCTTT. Translating it yields CASTTGGFGTEAFF.

The chain links TRBV11-2 to TRBJ1-1, with 7 bases fitting TRBD1. CDR1 is SGHAT and CDR2 is FQNNGV in the germline V gene. The J segment lost 5 bases and the V segment lost 5 bases, leaving 8 bases of the junction unmatched. The CDR3 runs to 14 residues. The CDR3 bases are TGTGCCAGCAGCCAGACAGGGTTCGGAACTGAAGCTTTCTTT. Translating it yields CASSQTGFGTEAFF.

The chain couples TRBV6-6 to TRBJ1-5; perhaps TRBD1 as D (6 bases). The V gene's germline CDR1 is MNHNY and CDR2 SVGAGI (reference sequence). Trimming stripped 3 bases from V and 5 bases from J, with 11 bases between. CDR3 length: 14 amino acids. The CDR3 region is CASSYTGNDQPQHF. In DNA form, the CDR3 reads TGTGCCAGCAGTTATACAGGGAATGATCAGCCCCAGCATTTT.

The chain has TRBV9 and TRBJ1-4; a possible D gene is TRBD1 (5 bases). The CDR3 covers 14 residues. V was trimmed by 6 bases and J by 2 bases, leaving 11 bases between them. CDR1 and CDR2 from the germline V gene are SGDLS and YYNGEE. In nucleotides, the CDR3 is TGTGCCAGCACCTCGACAGCCACTAATGAAAAACTGTTTTTT. It yields the protein CASTSTATNEKLFF.

This clone was counted a single time. The J gene is TRBJ1-2, the V gene TRBV5-4, with 8 bases aligning to TRBD1. The CDR3 is 13 amino acids. With 5 bases clipped from V and 4 bases from J, the junction kept 4 bases outside the gene matches. The germline CDR1 and CDR2 sequences are SGHNT and YYREEE (reference sequence). The chain's CDR3 is CASRETGGYGYTF. In nucleotides, the CDR3 is TGTGCCAGCAGAGAAACAGGGGGCTATGGCTACACCTTC.

This rearrangement joins TRBV7-3 to TRBJ2-1, with TRBD2 identical over 15 bases. Germline values: CDR1 SGHTA, CDR2 FQGTGA. V dropped 6 bases and J dropped 8; count of bases not matched to a gene: 5. This CDR3 has 15 residues. The CDR3 DNA sequence: TGTGCCAGCAGGGGGGGACTAGCGGGAGGAGATGAGCAGTTCTTC. As protein: CASRGGLAGGDEQFF.

V gene TRBV5-1 combines with J gene TRBJ2-1, with TRBD2 matching 10 bases. V gave up 1 base and J gave up 8 bases; unmatched junction bases: 12. The CDR3 is 17 amino acids. The germline V gene encodes CDR1 SGHRS and CDR2 YFSETQ. The CDR3 region has the DNA TGCGCCAGCAGCTTGAGTCCCGGGACTAGCGATTTCGATGAGCAGTTCTTC. Translation gives CASSLSPGTSDFDEQFF.

The chain employs TRBV5-6 and TRBJ2-7, with 9 nucleotides matching TRBD1. The CDR3 is 15 amino acids. Trimming removed 7 bases from V and 5 bases from J; junction bases left unmatched: 13. The germline CDR1 and CDR2 sequences are SGHDT and YYEEEE. The CDR3 region is CASHYRGTGPNEQYV. The CDR3 DNA reads TGTGCCAGCCACTATAGGGGGACAGGGCCTAACGAGCAGTACGTC.

This chain connects TRBV15 to TRBJ2-7; the match to TRBD2 covers 9 bases. The CDR3 has 15 amino acids. J lost 2 bases, V lost 0 bases, and 2 bases had no gene match. CDR1 is LNHNV and CDR2 is YYDKDF in the germline V gene (reference sequence). This CDR3 reads CATSRDSGRAYEQYF. The CDR3 bases are TGTGCCACCAGCAGAGATAGCGGGAGAGCCTACGAGCAGTACTTC.

The V gene is TRBV2, the J gene TRBJ1-5, with D possibly matching TRBD1 (5 bases). This CDR3 contains 13 residues. V was pared by 6 bases and J by 9 bases, with 15 bases between. CDR1 and CDR2 from the germline V gene are SNHLY and FYNNEI. This chain's CDR3 is CASRGQGVLPQHF. The CDR3 nucleotides are TGTGCCAGCAGGGGTCAGGGTGTACTGCCCCAGCATTTT.

The V call is TRBV7-9, the J call TRBJ2-1; TRBD2 agrees at 10 bases. The CDR3 is 17 amino acids. Germline V gene lookup returns CDR1 SEHNR and CDR2 FQNEAQ (reference sequence). Trimming cost V 5 bases and J 6 bases; bases outside gene matches: 13. CDR3 in amino acids: CASSAEASGRKTNEQFF. DNA for the CDR3: TGTGCCAGCAGCGCAGAGGCTAGCGGGAGAAAGACCAATGAGCAGTTCTTC.

The rearrangement uses TRBV7-6 and TRBJ1-1; no reliable D call. The CDR3 spans 17 residues. Trimming took off 1 base at V and 4 bases at J, with 19 bases between the two ends. Looked up from germline, CDR1 is SGHVS and CDR2 is FNYEAQ. In DNA form, the CDR3 reads TGTGCCAGCAGCTTAGATACAGCCCCAGGAGGTGGCACTGAAGCTTTCTTT. Residues: CASSLDTAPGGGTEAFF.

The J gene is TRBJ2-6, the V gene TRBV18; D unresolved. Germline lookup yields CDR1 KGHSH and CDR2 LQKENI. V lost 4 bases and J 0 bases, leaving 7 bases between the germline ends. The CDR3 extends over 15 amino acids. CDR3 DNA: TGTGCCAGCTCACAACTAAGCTCTGGGGCCAACGTCCTGACTTTC. This encodes CASSQLSSGANVLTF. Full variable domain (rest looked up from reference TRBV18 and TRBJ2-6): NAGVMQNPRHLVRRRGQEARLRCSPMKGHSHVYWYRQLPEEGLKFMVYLQKENIIDESGMPKERFSAEFPKEGPSILRIQQVVRGDSAAYFCASSQLSSGANVLTFGAGSRLTVL.